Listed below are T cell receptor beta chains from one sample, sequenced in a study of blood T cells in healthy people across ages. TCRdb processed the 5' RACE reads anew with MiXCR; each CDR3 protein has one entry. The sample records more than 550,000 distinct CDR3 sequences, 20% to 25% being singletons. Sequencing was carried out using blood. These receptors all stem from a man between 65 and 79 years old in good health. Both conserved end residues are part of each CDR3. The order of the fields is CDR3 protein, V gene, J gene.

CDR3aa: CASSLGGGDTEAFF
v_gene: TRBV11-2
j_gene: TRBJ1-1

CDR3aa: CASRLDGDQPQHF
v_gene: TRBV5-1
j_gene: TRBJ1-5

CDR3aa: CASSSTSTGGETQYF
v_gene: TRBV28
j_gene: TRBJ2-5

CDR3aa: CASSQVIQTGELFF
v_gene: TRBV3-1
j_gene: TRBJ2-2

CDR3aa: CASSPGGRYGYTF
v_gene: TRBV19
j_gene: TRBJ1-2

CDR3aa: CASSPSGFRIQYF
v_gene: TRBV11-3
j_gene: TRBJ2-4

CDR3aa: CASGGSSRGYTF
v_gene: TRBV9
j_gene: TRBJ1-2

CDR3aa: CASKPGHSYEQYF
v_gene: TRBV12-3/TRBV12-4
j_gene: TRBJ2-7

CDR3aa: CASSTTLVMNEQFF
v_gene: TRBV6-5
j_gene: TRBJ2-1

CDR3aa: CASSPRTATDTQYF
v_gene: TRBV7-6
j_gene: TRBJ2-3

CDR3aa: CASSYGSGVSYEQYF
v_gene: TRBV6-6
j_gene: TRBJ2-7

CDR3aa: CASSLDRGFLNYGYTF
v_gene: TRBV5-1
j_gene: TRBJ1-2

CDR3aa: CASSEEQAGTGELFF
v_gene: TRBV2
j_gene: TRBJ2-2

CDR3aa: CASSSISGSDNEQFF
v_gene: TRBV7-3
j_gene: TRBJ2-1

CDR3aa: CASSLVWGGASYEQYF
v_gene: TRBV28
j_gene: TRBJ2-7

CDR3aa: CATSDFTRGEQFF
v_gene: TRBV24-1
j_gene: TRBJ2-1

CDR3aa: CASSSSETSYNEQFF
v_gene: TRBV7-9
j_gene: TRBJ2-1

CDR3aa: CASTQWMTQDSDNYGYTF
v_gene: TRBV23-1
j_gene: TRBJ1-2

CDR3aa: CDSSAGGAKNIQYF
v_gene: TRBV6-5
j_gene: TRBJ2-4

CDR3aa: CASSGSTGSQPQHF
v_gene: TRBV6-1
j_gene: TRBJ1-5

CDR3aa: CASSDPRLAGVRETQYF
v_gene: TRBV25-1
j_gene: .

CDR3aa: CASSSRPVYEQYF
v_gene: TRBV12-3/TRBV12-4
j_gene: TRBJ2-7

CDR3aa: CSAIPGERSGANVLTF
v_gene: TRBV20-1
j_gene: TRBJ2-6

CDR3aa: CASTNTRLVGDTEAFF
v_gene: TRBV6-6
j_gene: TRBJ1-1

CDR3aa: CASSTSRQFYEQYF
v_gene: TRBV7-2
j_gene: .

CDR3aa: CASSEGVRTGQPQHF
v_gene: TRBV2
j_gene: TRBJ1-5

CDR3aa: CASSAGPGGTLYEQYF
v_gene: TRBV7-9
j_gene: TRBJ2-7

CDR3aa: CASSLVVAGDSYEQYF
v_gene: TRBV5-1
j_gene: .

CDR3aa: CASSQEEALGVYNEQFF
v_gene: TRBV4-3
j_gene: TRBJ2-1

CDR3aa: CASSLVLGGGTLETQYF
v_gene: TRBV5-6
j_gene: TRBJ2-5

CDR3aa: CASSLGRADYGYTF
v_gene: TRBV5-5
j_gene: TRBJ1-2

CDR3aa: CASSASGSADTQYF
v_gene: TRBV7-7
j_gene: TRBJ2-3

CDR3aa: CASSRDQETQYF
v_gene: TRBV7-9
j_gene: TRBJ2-5

CDR3aa: CSVDRQGAPYGYTF
v_gene: TRBV29-1
j_gene: TRBJ1-2

CDR3aa: CASVGKAWDTQYF
v_gene: TRBV7-9
j_gene: TRBJ2-3

CDR3aa: CATMQGVSNQPQHF
v_gene: TRBV24-1
j_gene: TRBJ1-5

CDR3aa: CASSYFRTINQEETQYF
v_gene: TRBV28
j_gene: TRBJ2-5